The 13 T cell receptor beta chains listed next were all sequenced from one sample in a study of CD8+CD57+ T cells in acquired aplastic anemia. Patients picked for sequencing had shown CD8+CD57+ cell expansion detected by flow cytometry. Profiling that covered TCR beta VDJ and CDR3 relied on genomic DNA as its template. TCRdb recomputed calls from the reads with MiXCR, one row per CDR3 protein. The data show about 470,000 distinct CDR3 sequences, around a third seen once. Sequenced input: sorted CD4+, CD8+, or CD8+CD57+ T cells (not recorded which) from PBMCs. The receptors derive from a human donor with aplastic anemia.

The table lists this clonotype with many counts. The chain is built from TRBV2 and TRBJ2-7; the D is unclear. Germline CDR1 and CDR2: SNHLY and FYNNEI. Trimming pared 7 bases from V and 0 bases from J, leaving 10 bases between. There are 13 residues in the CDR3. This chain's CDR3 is CASKRTDSYEQYF. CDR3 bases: TGTGCCAGCAAAAGAACAGACTCCTACGAGCAGTACTTC.

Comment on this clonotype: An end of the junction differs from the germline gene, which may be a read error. CDR3 in amino acids: CASSPGGTTEAF. Here the CDR3 DNA reads TGTGCCAGCAGTCCGGGGGGTACCACTGAAGCTTTC. The genes are TRBV7-3 and TRBJ2-6; 7 bases line up with TRBD2. CDR1 SGHTA and CDR2 FQGTGA come from the germline V gene. The CDR3 length is 12 residues.

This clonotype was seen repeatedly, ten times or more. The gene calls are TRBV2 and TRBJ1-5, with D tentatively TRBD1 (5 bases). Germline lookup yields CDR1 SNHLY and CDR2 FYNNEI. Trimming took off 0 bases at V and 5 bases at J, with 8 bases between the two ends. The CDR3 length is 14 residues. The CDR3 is CASSEAGEYQPQHF. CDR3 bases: TGTGCCAGCAGTGAAGCGGGGGAATATCAGCCCCAGCATTTT.

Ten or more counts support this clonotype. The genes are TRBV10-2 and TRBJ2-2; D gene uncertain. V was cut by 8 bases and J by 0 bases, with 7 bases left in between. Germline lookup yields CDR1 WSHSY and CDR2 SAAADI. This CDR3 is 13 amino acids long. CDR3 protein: CASAGPNTGELFF. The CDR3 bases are TGCGCCAGCGCAGGACCGAACACCGGGGAGCTGTTTTTT.

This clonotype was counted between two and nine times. The CDR3 DNA sequence: TGCAGTGTTCAGGATTCTCCCCATGAGCAGTTCTTC. It yields the protein CSVQDSPHEQFF. The chain combines TRBV20-1 with TRBJ2-1; no reliable D call. The CDR3 is 12 residues long. Deletions cut 7 bases from V and 8 bases from J, with 15 bases between. Germline V gives CDR1 DFQATT, CDR2 SNEGSKA (reference sequence).

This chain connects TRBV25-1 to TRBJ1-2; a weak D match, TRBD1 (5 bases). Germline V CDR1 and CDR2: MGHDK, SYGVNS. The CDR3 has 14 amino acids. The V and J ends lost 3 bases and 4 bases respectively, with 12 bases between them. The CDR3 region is CASSDEGDLYGYTF. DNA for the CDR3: TGTGCCAGCAGTGATGAAGGGGACCTCTATGGCTACACCTTC.

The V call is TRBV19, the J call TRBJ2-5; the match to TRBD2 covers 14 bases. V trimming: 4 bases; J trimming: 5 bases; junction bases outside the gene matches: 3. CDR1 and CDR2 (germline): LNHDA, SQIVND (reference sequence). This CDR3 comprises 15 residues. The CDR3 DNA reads TGTGCCAGTAGTAAGGGACTAGCGGGGGACGAGACCCAGTACTTC. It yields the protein CASSKGLAGDETQYF. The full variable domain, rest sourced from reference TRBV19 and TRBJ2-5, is DGGITQSPKYLFRKEGQNVTLSCEQNLNHDAMYWYRQDPGQGLRLIYYSQIVNDFQKGDIAEGYSVSREKKESFPLTVTSAQKNPTAFYLCASSKGLAGDETQYFGPGTRLLVL.

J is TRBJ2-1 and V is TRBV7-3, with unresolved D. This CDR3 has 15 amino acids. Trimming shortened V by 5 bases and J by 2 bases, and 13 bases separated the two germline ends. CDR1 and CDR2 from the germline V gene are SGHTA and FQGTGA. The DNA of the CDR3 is TGTGCCAGCAGCCCCAGCACATCCCCCTACAATGAGCAGTTCTTC. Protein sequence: CASSPSTSPYNEQFF. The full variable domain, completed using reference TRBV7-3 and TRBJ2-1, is GAGVSQTPSNKVTEKGKYVELRCDPISGHTALYWYRQSLGQGPEFLIYFQGTGAADDSGLPNDRFFAVRPEGSVSTLKIQRTERGDSAVYLCASSPSTSPYNEQFFGPGTRLTVL.

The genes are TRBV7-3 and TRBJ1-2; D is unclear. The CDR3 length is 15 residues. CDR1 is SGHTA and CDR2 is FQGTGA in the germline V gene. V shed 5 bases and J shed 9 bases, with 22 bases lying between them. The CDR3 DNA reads TGTGCCAGCAGCCCGCCGAACCCCGGGCTGGTCAGCTACACCTTC. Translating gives CASSPPNPGLVSYTF.

For the CDR3, the DNA is TGCGCCAGCAGCCAAGCGACAGCCGTGAACACTGAAGCTTTCTTT. This sequence encodes CASSQATAVNTEAFF. The chain uses TRBV4-1 and TRBJ1-1, with D possibly matching TRBD1 (5 bases). V lost 1 base to trimming and J lost 0 bases, with 9 bases between them. The CDR3 is made up of 15 amino acids. Germline CDR1 MGHRA, CDR2 YSYEKL.

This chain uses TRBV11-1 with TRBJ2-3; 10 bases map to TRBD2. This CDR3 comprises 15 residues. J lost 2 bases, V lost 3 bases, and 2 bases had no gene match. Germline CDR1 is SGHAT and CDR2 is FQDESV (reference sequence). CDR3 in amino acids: CASSLSGGVTDTQYF. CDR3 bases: TGTGCCAGCAGCTTGAGCGGGGGGGTCACAGATACGCAGTATTTT.

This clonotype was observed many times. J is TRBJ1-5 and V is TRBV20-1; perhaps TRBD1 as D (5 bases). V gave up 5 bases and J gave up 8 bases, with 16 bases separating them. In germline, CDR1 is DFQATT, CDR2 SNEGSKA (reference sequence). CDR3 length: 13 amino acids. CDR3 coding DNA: TGCAGTGCTGAGGTCCAGGGCGGGAAGCCCCAGCATTTT. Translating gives CSAEVQGGKPQHF.

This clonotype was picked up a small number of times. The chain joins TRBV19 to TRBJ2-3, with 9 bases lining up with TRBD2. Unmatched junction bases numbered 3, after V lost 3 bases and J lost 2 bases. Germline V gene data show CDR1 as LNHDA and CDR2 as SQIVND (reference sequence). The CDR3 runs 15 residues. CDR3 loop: CASSISGGFTDTQYF. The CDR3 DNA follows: TGTGCCAGTAGTATTAGCGGGGGCTTCACAGATACGCAGTATTTT.